A selection of T cell receptor beta chains follows, all from one sample in a study of PD-1 blockade in classical Hodgkin lymphoma. Some clones are missing from TCRdb's copy, which holds only in-frame ones; the method was immunoSEQ multiplex PCR. The sample consists of 130,000 to 150,000 clones, approximately 81% of them appearing once. The sample consisted of peripheral blood mononuclear cells (PBMCs), taken before the second cycle of nivolumab. The receptors come from a human donor with classical Hodgkin lymphoma. The CDR3 runs from the conserved cysteine through the conserved F or W. The order of the fields is D gene, V gene, clone size, J gene, CDR3 protein, CDR3 DNA. A D gene is named only where the DNA matches it firmly. Not all rows give a size; the values are once, few, many and, for expanded clones, a class.

>TRBD1|TRBV23-1|-|TRBJ1-4
CASSRQGAHDEKLFF
TGCGCCAGCAGCCGACAGGGGGCGCATGATGAAAAACTGTTTTTT
>-|TRBV7-9|-|TRBJ1-2
CTSTFTGRIYGYTF
TGTACCAGCACATTCACAGGGAGGATCTATGGCTACACCTTC
>-|TRBV6-5|-|TRBJ2-3
CASSYSAVGTDTQYF
TGTGCCAGCAGTTACTCAGCGGTGGGCACAGATACGCAGTATTTT
>TRBD1|TRBV15|-|TRBJ1-2
CATSRGDSNYGYTF
TGTGCCACCAGCAGAGGGGACAGCAACTATGGCTACACCTTC
>-|TRBV4-2|-|TRBJ2-5
CASSQEGTRGETQYF
TGTGCCAGCAGCCAAGAAGGGACCCGGGGAGAGACCCAGTACTTC
>-|TRBV5-6|-|TRBJ1-1
CASSPTTTGNTEAFF
TGTGCCAGCAGCCCTACAACGACAGGGAACACTGAAGCTTTCTTT
>-|TRBV5-6|-|TRBJ2-7
CASSLVDSYYEQYF
TGTGCCAGCAGCTTAGTCGACAGTTACTACGAGCAGTACTTC
>-|TRBV7-9|-|TRBJ1-3
CASSWEGNTIYF
TGTGCCAGCAGCTGGGAGGGAAACACCATATATTTT
>-|TRBV5-1|once|TRBJ2-7
CASSLTGLTYEQYF
TGCGCCAGCAGCTTGACAGGCTTAACCTACGAGCAGTACTTC
>TRBD1|TRBV11-2|-|TRBJ1-1
CASSQDGQGGDTEAFF
TGCGCCAGCAGCCAAGATGGACAGGGTGGGGACACTGAAGCTTTCTTT
>-|TRBV14|-|TRBJ2-7
CASSRVTGYEQYF
TGTGCCAGCAGCCGCGTGACAGGTTACGAGCAGTACTTC
>TRBD2|TRBV7-2|-|TRBJ2-1
CASSPGTSGRHEQFF
TGTGCCAGCAGCCCCGGGACTAGCGGGAGACATGAGCAGTTCTTC
>TRBD1|TRBV6-5|-|TRBJ1-3
CASSYRDRGGNTIYF
TGTGCCAGCAGTTACCGGGACAGGGGCGGAAACACCATATATTTT
>-|TRBV27|-|TRBJ1-5
CASSLSTTGNQPQHF
TGTGCCAGCAGTTTATCGACAACAGGCAATCAGCCCCAGCATTTT
>TRBD2|TRBV7-7|-|TRBJ2-1
CASSLSFTSGESYNEQFF
TGTGCCAGCAGCTTATCATTTACTAGCGGGGAATCCTACAATGAGCAGTTCTTC
>-|TRBV2|-|TRBJ1-5
CASVDRLPNQPQHF
TGTGCCAGCGTCGACAGGTTGCCCAATCAGCCCCAGCATTTT
>-|TRBV9|-|TRBJ2-7
CASSPLGQPYEQYF
TGTGCCAGCAGTCCCCTCGGGCAGCCCTACGAGCAGTACTTC
>-|TRBV6-5|-|TRBJ1-1
CASSYSHRNTEAFF
TGTGCCAGCAGTTACTCGCACAGGAACACTGAAGCTTTCTTT
>TRBD1|TRBV4-2|few|TRBJ1-2
CASSRDRGNYGYTF
TGTGCCAGCAGCCGGGACAGGGGGAACTATGGCTACACCTTC
>TRBD1|TRBV6-1|-|TRBJ2-5
CASKDRAAETQYF
TGTGCCAGCAAGGACAGGGCTGCGGAGACCCAGTACTTC
>-|TRBV6-4|-|TRBJ1-1
CASSGSPGNTEAFF
TGTGCCAGCAGTGGTAGCCCCGGGAACACTGAAGCTTTCTTT
>TRBD1|TRBV4-2|-|TRBJ1-1
CASSQAGQGNTEAFF
TGTGCCAGCAGCCAAGCCGGACAGGGGAACACTGAAGCTTTCTTT
>TRBD1|TRBV18|-|TRBJ1-5
CASSPGTGTGQPQHF
TGTGCCAGCTCACCGGGGACAGGGACGGGTCAGCCCCAGCATTTT
>-|TRBV6-5|-|TRBJ2-4
CASSGKNIQYF
TGTGCCAGCAGTGGGAAAAACATTCAGTACTTC
>-|TRBV6-5|-|TRBJ1-3
CASSYVRVASGNTIYF
TGTGCCAGCAGTTACGTGCGGGTAGCCTCTGGAAACACCATATATTTT
>-|TRBV2|-|TRBJ2-5
CASSVVQETQYF
TGTGCCAGCAGTGTTGTGCAAGAGACCCAGTACTTC
>-|TRBV18|-|TRBJ2-5
CASSLYGQETQYF
TGTGCCAGCTCACTATACGGACAAGAGACCCAGTACTTC
>-|TRBV6-5|-|TRBJ2-1
CASSYSIRVDNEQFF
TGTGCCAGCAGTTACTCGATCAGGGTAGACAATGAGCAGTTCTTC
>TRBD2|TRBV6-5|many|TRBJ2-1
CASSRLAGNNEQFF
TGTGCCAGCAGTCGACTAGCGGGAAACAATGAGCAGTTCTTC
>TRBD1|TRBV29-1|-|TRBJ1-4
CSVVRGPGEKLFF
TGCAGCGTTGTAAGGGGGCCGGGTGAAAAACTGTTTTTT
>TRBD1|TRBV6-4|-|TRBJ1-6
CASSEPKQGANSPLHF
TGTGCCAGCAGTGAACCGAAACAGGGGGCTAATTCACCCCTCCACTTT
>-|TRBV5-1|-|TRBJ2-1
CASRPGTGNEQFF
TGCGCCAGCAGGCCTGGAACAGGCAATGAGCAGTTCTTC
>-|TRBV19|-|TRBJ1-3
CASSIEEGLSSGNTIYF
TGTGCCAGTAGTATAGAGGAGGGACTATCCTCTGGAAACACCATATATTTT
>TRBD2|TRBV4-3|-|TRBJ2-7
CASSQDPFSGRPYEQYF
TGCGCCAGCAGCCAAGATCCTTTTAGCGGGAGACCCTACGAGCAGTACTTC
>TRBD1|TRBV9|few|TRBJ1-1
CASGQGRTEAFF
TGTGCCAGCGGACAGGGTAGGACTGAAGCTTTCTTT
>-|TRBV10-3|-|TRBJ1-3
CANSRSPGNTIYF
TGTGCCAACTCCAGGTCTCCTGGAAACACCATATATTTT
>-|TRBV7-3|once|TRBJ2-2
CASSLLLNTGELFF
TGTGCCAGCAGCCTACTCCTTAACACCGGGGAGCTGTTTTTT